This T cell receptor (beta chain) was recorded in a study of human T cells and chemical hapten exposure (TCRdb year 2021). Looking at the study overall: For sensitization, 2% DPC in acetone was applied to an approximately 2 cm by approximately 2 cm area of upper inner arm skin. Throughout the roughly 25-week study period, patients were also given weekly therapeutic DPC doses on the scalp. Peripheral blood TCR repertoire changes were tracked in vivo in alopecia patients during primary and secondary sensitization to the hapten diphenylcyclopropenone (DPC). Most of the patients in the cohort were female, and the cohort covered alopecia areata with under or over 50% scalp involvement, alopecia totalis and alopecia universalis. Patch testing was done on the upper back using Finn chambers containing 0.01% DPC, and results were scored after 6 days according to International Contact Dermatitis Research Group standards. Blood samples were taken from patients before sensitization (week 0) and at 2, 6 and about 24 weeks after DPC sensitization. For TCR sequencing, blood came from twenty-nine alopecia patients at anywhere from one to four time points (pre-sensitization, 2, 6 and 24 weeks). The libraries were sequenced as a pool, and the TCR yield per sample differed mostly because of small variations in library volumes within the pool.

This clonotype showed up just a few times. This clone's antigen is unknown. There are no base qualities to consult, and no much larger clone falls within one base. The intended sense of this specimen's time point label: pre-sensitization, week 0. Explained via the paper, the treatment or condition label denotes: therapeutic diphenylcyclopropenone sensitization with weekly scalp DPC. Blood at each patch-test visit was drawn before the patch test was applied. Eligible patients were aged 18 to 70, diagnosed with alopecia, deemed suitable for DPC therapy, and excluded if pregnant. Unfractionated whole blood was collected in Tempus Blood RNA tubes, and total RNA was extracted from that blood. What the work shows at the level of the full study, not this receptor alone: DPC sensitization did not change how many TCRs were above 1 in 1000 frequency, and no evidence was found of alterations in global repertoire structure. Patch test score correlated positively with the number of PT1 expanded TCRs, reaching significance at thresholds 8, 16 and 32 but not at 4. Significantly more large CDR3 similarity clusters were formed by expanded TCRs than by pre-sensitization or healthy control sets, consistent with antigen-driven responses. Because all patients had alopecia, a presumed autoimmune disease, the immune response of the patients might differ from that of healthy individuals. Repeated subsampling changed both the strength of the expansion versus patch-test correlation and the threshold at which that correlation became significant.

Library creation used RACE. Sequenced on a NextSeq 500. During library preparation, unique molecular identifiers were attached to individual cDNA molecules so that TCRs could be counted in a quantitative, reproducible way. For every blood RNA sample, sequencing covered both the TCR alpha and TCR beta chains. In the source study's methods: The median number of TCRs per sample was 90,000 to 100,000, ranging from 23,224 to 690,600. V, J and CDR3 annotation of the TCR reads was carried out using the Decombinator software suite. For PS versus PT1 abundance plots, all samples were subsampled to the same number of TCRs (28,000). Expanded TCRs were defined as absent before sensitization and observed at least eight times at the 2-week time point. The public reads were reanalyzed by TCRdb: fastp trimming at Q25, MiXCR alignment, in-frame beta chains only. Identical CDR3 proteins give one entry, which carries the most common genes and DNA. The V and J calls follow TCRdb's processing rather than the paper's. The sample data list about 120,000 distinct CDR3 sequences, and roughly 14% of these were observed just once. The ten most abundant clones make up roughly 2.8% of the sample.

The receptor was isolated from a woman between 18 and 29 years old with alopecia areata. Some clones in this sample may be carry-over from other donors' samples. Sequencing used whole blood, obtained in connection with sensitization to the hapten diphenylcyclopropenone (DPC).

The sequenced DNA is TGTGCCAGCAGCGTTGACAGGGGAAAGGATACGCAGTATTTT. Its product reads: CASSVDRGKDTQYF. In this chain, TRBV7-2 is recombined with TRBJ2-3; 8 bases in between match TRBD1. CDR1 and CDR2 are drawn from the germline V gene: SGHTA, FQGNSA. The CDR3 starts with the cysteine, ends with the phenylalanine, and has 14 residues. The only DNA kept is the CDR3, 42 bases in frame from the first base. Compared with germline, V lacks 5 bases and J lacks 6 bases; bases without a gene match: 7.